This record looks at one T cell receptor (beta chain) sequence and its context. Its target is not known. Random hexamers were used to reverse transcribe 0.5 to 1 ug of RNA. TCRdb reprocessed the immunoSEQ multiplex PCR reads with MiXCR, giving one entry per CDR3 protein. The sample holds roughly 200,000 distinct CDR3 sequences, around 94% seen once. The sample is drawn from a study of CD8 T cells in Susac syndrome. Notes on the study in general: The CD4+ T cell repertoires in Susac syndrome were not clonally expanded.

Trimming at V came to 6 bases and at J to 7 bases, leaving 5 bases not matched to a gene. The CDR3 is 14 residues long. Germline lookup yields CDR1 KGHDR and CDR2 SFDVKD. The source material was CD4+ T cells from PBMCs. The genes are TRBV24-1 and TRBJ2-1; 10 bases are shared with TRBD1. This clonotype was obtained from a human donor with Susac syndrome. CDR3 nucleotides: TGTGCCACCAGTCAGACAGGGGGCATGAATGAGCAGTTCTTC. It specifies CATSQTGGMNEQFF.